This T cell receptor (beta chain) stems from a study of vaccination effects on CD4 cells after COVID-19. Across the study: Two-dose BNT162b2 or mRNA-1273 vaccination was given to participants.

The CDR3 runs to 15 residues. Germline loops: CDR1 MNHEY, CDR2 SVGAGI. V shed 6 bases and J shed 7 bases, with 16 bases lying between them. Expansion with viral peptide pools was applied to antigen-specific CD4+ T cells by the ViraFEST assay prior to sequencing. Upon completion of about ten days in culture, CD4+ T cells were isolated. Nucleocapsid antibody tests were negative, and the vaccine recipients had no prior SARS-CoV-2 infection. Note on this clone: The antigen is unknown.

Here immunoSEQ multiplex PCR was the method, and the copy in TCRdb shows in-frame clones only, minus some. Altogether about 20,000 clones are present, approximately 63% being singletons, with the ten largest covering roughly 16%. This TCR came from a human donor who received a COVID-19 vaccine. The starting material was CD4+ T cells from PBMCs cultured with HCoV-229E spike peptides, obtained before COVID-19 vaccination. The rearrangement uses TRBV6-5 and TRBJ1-6; maybe TRBD1 (6 bases). Here the CDR3 reads CASSFGRTENSPLHF. DNA for the CDR3: TGTGCCAGCAGCTTTGGACGGACAGAAAATTCACCCCTCCACTTT.